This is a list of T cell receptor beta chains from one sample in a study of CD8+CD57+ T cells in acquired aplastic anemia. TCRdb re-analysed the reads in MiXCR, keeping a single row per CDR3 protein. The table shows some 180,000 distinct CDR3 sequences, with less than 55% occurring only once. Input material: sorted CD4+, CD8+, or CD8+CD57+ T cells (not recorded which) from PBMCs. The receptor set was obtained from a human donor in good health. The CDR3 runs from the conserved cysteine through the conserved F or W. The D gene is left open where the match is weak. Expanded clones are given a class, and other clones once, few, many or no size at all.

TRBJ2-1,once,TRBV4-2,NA,CASSPGGGPKSNEQFF,TGTGCCAGCAGCCCCGGTGGGGGACCCAAATCGAATGAGCAGTTCTTC
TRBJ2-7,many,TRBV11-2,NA,CASSLGAAGRIYEQYF,TGTGCCAGCAGCTTGGGGGCAGCGGGGAGAATTTACGAGCAGTACTTC
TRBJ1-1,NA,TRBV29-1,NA,CSAERNTEAFF,TGCAGCGCCGAACGGAACACTGAAGCTTTCTTT
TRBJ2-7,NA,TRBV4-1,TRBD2,CASSQATSGSSYEQYF,TGCGCCAGCAGCCAAGCGACTAGCGGAAGCTCCTACGAGCAGTACTTC
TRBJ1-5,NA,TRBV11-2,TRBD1,CASSLVRGQYSNQPQHF,TGTGCCAGCAGCTTAGTTCGGGGACAGTATAGCAATCAGCCCCAGCATTTT
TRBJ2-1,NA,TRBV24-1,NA,CATSDYGAGSMEQFF,TGTGCCACCAGTGATTACGGGGCCGGTAGTATGGAGCAGTTCTTC
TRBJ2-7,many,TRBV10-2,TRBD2,CASRTSGLEQYF,TGCGCCAGTAGGACTAGCGGGCTCGAGCAGTACTTC
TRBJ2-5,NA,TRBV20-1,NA,CSARSVWGEETQYF,TGCAGTGCTAGGTCCGTATGGGGGGAAGAGACCCAGTACTTC
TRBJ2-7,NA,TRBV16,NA,CASNSRAESYEQYF,TGTGCCAGCAACAGTCGTGCGGAATCCTACGAGCAGTACTTC
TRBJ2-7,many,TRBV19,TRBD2,CASSRTLAGGSYEQYF,TGTGCCAGTAGTCGTACCCTAGCGGGAGGGTCCTACGAGCAGTACTTC
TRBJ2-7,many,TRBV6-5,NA,CASRPRDIYEQYF,TGTGCCAGCAGGCCCCGCGACATTTACGAGCAGTACTTC
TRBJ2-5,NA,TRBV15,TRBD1,CATSRDATGGWETQYF,TGTGCCACCAGCAGAGATGCGACAGGGGGTTGGGAGACCCAGTACTTC
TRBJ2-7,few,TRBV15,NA,CATSLRPPRSLGEQYF,TGTGCCACCAGCCTCCGACCGCCTCGCTCCTTGGGCGAGCAGTACTTC
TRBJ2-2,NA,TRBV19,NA,CASTLPGETTGELFF,TGTGCCAGTACCCTCCCGGGGGAGACTACCGGGGAGCTGTTTTTT
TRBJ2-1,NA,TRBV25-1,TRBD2,CASNGGGTSGHNEQFF,TGTGCCAGTAACGGGGGAGGGACTAGCGGACACAATGAGCAGTTCTTC
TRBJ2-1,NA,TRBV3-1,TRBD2,CASSLRLAGGNEQFF,TGTGCCAGCAGCCTGAGACTAGCGGGAGGGAATGAGCAGTTCTTC
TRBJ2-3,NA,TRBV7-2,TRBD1,CASTMTGGTQYF,TGTGCCAGCACAATGACAGGGGGTACGCAGTATTTT
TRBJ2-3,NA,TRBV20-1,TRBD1,CSARAGTGSTDTQYF,TGCAGTGCTAGAGCCGGGACAGGGAGCACAGATACGCAGTATTTT
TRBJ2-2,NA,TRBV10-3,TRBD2,CAISEGGSYYGELFF,TGTGCCATCAGTGAGGGCGGGAGTTATTACGGGGAGCTGTTTTTT
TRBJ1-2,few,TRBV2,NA,CASSPDKIYGYTF,TGTGCCAGCAGTCCCGACAAGATCTATGGCTACACCTTC
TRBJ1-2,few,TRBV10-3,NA,CAISESGDYGYTF,TGTGCCATCAGTGAGTCAGGGGACTATGGCTACACCTTC
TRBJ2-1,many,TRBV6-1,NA,CASSEHSGAGHNEQFF,TGTGCCAGCAGCGAACACTCGGGGGCAGGACACAATGAGCAGTTCTTC
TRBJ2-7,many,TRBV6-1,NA,CASSEIGGNYEQYF,TGTGCCAGCAGTGAAATCGGGGGTAACTACGAGCAGTACTTC
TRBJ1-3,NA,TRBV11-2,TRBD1,CASSLPPYRGGNTIYF,TGTGCCAGCAGCTTACCACCTTACAGGGGTGGAAACACCATATATTTT
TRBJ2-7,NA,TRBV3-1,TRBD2,CASSSLAGGPYEQYF,TGTGCCAGCAGCTCACTAGCGGGAGGGCCCTACGAGCAGTACTTC
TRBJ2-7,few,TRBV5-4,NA,CASSLVGRSSSEQYF,TGTGCCAGCAGCTTGGTAGGTAGGAGTTCGAGCGAGCAGTACTTC
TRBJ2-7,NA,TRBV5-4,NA,CASSLSPQGATYERYF,TGTGCCAGCAGCTTGTCCCCGCAGGGCGCAACCTACGAGCGGTACTTC
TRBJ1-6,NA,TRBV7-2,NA,CASSSRDGNSPLHF,TGTGCCAGCAGTTCCCGGGACGGAAATTCACCCCTCCACTTT
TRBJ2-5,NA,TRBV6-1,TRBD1,CASSESGAGTGEQETQYF,TGTGCCAGCAGTGAAAGTGGCGCCGGGACAGGGGAACAAGAGACCCAGTACTTC
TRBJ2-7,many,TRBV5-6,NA,CASSYSLRLKTYEQYF,TGTGCCAGCAGCTATAGCCTCCGGTTGAAAACCTACGAGCAGTACTTC
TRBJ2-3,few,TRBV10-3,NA,CAIFEWTSTDTQYF,TGTGCCATTTTCGAGTGGACCAGCACAGATACGCAGTATTTT
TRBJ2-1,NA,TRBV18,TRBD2,CASSRAGTSGEFF,TGTGCCAGCTCACGCGCCGGGACTAGCGGTGAGTTCTTC
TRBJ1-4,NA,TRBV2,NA,CASGPGGSANEKLFF,TGTGCCAGCGGCCCGGGGGGGAGCGCTAATGAAAAACTGTTTTTT
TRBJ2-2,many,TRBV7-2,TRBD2,CASSSVAGVNTGELFF,TGTGCCAGCAGCTCGGTAGCGGGGGTAAACACCGGGGAGCTGTTTTTT
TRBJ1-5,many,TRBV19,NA,CASSIDQRGNNQPQHF,TGTGCCAGTAGTATAGATCAACGCGGGAACAATCAGCCCCAGCATTTT
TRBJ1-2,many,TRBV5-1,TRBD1,CASSFTGGPSNYGYTF,TGCGCCAGCAGCTTTACAGGGGGCCCTTCTAACTATGGCTACACCTTC
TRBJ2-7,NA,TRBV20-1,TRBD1,CSASLTGSLGTYEQYF,TGCAGTGCTAGTTTGACAGGGTCTCTAGGAACCTACGAGCAGTACTTC